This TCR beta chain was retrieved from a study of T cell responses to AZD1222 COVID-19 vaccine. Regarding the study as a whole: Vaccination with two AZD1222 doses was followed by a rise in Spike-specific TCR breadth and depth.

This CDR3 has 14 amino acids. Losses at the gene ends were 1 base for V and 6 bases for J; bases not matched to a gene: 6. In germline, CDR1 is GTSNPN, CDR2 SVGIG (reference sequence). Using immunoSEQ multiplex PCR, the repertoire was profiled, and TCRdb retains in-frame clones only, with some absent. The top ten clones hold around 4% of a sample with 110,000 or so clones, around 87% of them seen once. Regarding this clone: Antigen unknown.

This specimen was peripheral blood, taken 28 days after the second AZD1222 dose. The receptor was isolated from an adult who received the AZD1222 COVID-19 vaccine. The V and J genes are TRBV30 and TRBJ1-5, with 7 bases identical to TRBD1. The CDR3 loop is CAWSGTGEAQPQHF. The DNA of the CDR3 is TGTGCCTGGAGTGGAACAGGGGAAGCTCAGCCCCAGCATTTT.